This TCR beta chain was identified during a study of T cell responses to AZD1222 COVID-19 vaccine. Study-wide results and limits: Every sample of the repertoires postdated the peak T cell response. Spike-wide vaccine-associated CD4 TCRs dominated at 160-218 and 743-854. Baseline serology detected seropositivity in only five to seven AZD1222 recipients. Nearly half of spike-specific TCRs reportedly target unmutated variant regions.

Of note for this clone: As yet, its antigen is unknown.

Germline values: CDR1 MNHNS, CDR2 SASEGT. J was trimmed by 2 bases and V by 2 bases; bases with no gene match: 2. The CDR3 length is 16 residues. The data were produced by immunoSEQ multiplex PCR, yet TCRdb's version contains in-frame clones alone and is incomplete. The sample consists of around 100,000 clones, about 86% of them appearing once. The V and J genes are TRBV6-1 and TRBJ2-3; 12 positions match TRBD2. The receptor was isolated from an adult in good health. Source: peripheral blood, taken on day 0 of AZD1222 vaccination. The DNA for the CDR3 is TGTGCCAGCAGTGAAACTAGCGGGGGGATCACAGATACGCAGTATTTT. Translated, it gives CASSETSGGITDTQYF.